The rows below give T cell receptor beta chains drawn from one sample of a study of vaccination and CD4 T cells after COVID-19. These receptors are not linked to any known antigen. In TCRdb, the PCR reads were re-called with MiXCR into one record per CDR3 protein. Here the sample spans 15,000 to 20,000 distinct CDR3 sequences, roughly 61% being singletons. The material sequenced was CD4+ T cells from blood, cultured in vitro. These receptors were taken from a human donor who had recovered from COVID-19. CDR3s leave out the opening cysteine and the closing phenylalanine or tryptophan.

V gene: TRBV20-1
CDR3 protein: SAMSLGLERYEQY

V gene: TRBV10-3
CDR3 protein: AISERLAGHLAQY

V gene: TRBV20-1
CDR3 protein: SALALGGFYGYT

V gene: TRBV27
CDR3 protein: ASSFSRDSDEQY

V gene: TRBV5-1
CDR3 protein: ASSFVPSLEQY

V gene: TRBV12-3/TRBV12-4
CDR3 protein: ASSLEEDTEAF

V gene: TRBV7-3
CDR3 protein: ASSSGHYNSPLH

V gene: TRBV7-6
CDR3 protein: ASSLNQVATEAF

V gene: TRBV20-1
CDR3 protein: SARDLLRTTSEQF

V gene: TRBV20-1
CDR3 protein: SANTGTGSASRPQH

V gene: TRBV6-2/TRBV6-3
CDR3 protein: ASTAGGLDTQY

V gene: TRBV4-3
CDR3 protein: ASSPQNSNTEAF

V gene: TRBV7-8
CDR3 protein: ASSLDRDRGTGELF

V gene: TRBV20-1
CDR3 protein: SASPDRGLTFYEQY

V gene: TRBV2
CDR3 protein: ASSEFRAGGNNEQF

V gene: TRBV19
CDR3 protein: ASSTVAGEETQY

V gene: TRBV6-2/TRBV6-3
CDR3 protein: ASSYRSYNEQF

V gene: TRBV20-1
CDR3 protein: SAHQDYNEQF

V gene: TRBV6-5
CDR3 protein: ASSSAYGRTGQGGYT

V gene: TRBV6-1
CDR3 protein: ASSRQGGGNTIY

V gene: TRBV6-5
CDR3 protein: ASSYSSGGNTEAF

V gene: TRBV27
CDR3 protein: ASSLRSGTNTGELF

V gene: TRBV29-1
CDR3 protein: SVVQGSYEQY

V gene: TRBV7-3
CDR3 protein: AALPIPGGAF

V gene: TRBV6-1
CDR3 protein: ASSDGIGGYT

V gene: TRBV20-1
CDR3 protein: SARGLADTDTQY

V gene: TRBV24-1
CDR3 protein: ATSDPHRTYEETQY

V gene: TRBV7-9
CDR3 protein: ASSGRTGQRYSGNTIY

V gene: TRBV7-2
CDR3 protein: ASSFDSSSADGYT

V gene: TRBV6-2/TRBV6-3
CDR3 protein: ASTPPRTGGGYT

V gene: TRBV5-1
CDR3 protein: ASSLETALGTEAF

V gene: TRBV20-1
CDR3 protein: SARDQGDGSYGYT

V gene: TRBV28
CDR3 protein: ASSLTGLADTQY

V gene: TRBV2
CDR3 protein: ASSADRIGYQPQH

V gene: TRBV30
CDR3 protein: AWSEEQGVGEQY

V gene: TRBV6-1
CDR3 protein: ASRRQGWTGELF

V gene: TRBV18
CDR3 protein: ASSLTATVNSPLH

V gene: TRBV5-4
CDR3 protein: ASRSPGQGAAEAF

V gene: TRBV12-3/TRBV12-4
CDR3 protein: ASSLLGPDTEAF

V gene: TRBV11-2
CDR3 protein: ASSPKHQLYSTGGLNTEAF

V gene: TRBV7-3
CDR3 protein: ASSLRGTSGGNTGELF

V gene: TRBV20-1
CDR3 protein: SARIPPTGGGYNEQF

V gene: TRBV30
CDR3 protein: AWSGGQGTYEQY

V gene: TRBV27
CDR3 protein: ASSPTAREVNQPQH

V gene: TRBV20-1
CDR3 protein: SARDPGQNYEQY

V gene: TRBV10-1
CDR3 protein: ASSIAGAYNEQF

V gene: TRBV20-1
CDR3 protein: SARAGGRSGNTIY

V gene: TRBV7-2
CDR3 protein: ASSTQYAGSETQY

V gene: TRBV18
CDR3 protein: ASSPEVITPGSNYGYT

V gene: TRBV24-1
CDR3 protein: ATSDRGQGPSGANVLT

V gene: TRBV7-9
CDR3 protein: ASSFGTPLDYGYT

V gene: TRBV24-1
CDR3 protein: ATKEGGTDTQY

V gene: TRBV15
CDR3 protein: ATSRGTSGIPTPNEQF

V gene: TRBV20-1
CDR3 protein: SASAGYQPQH

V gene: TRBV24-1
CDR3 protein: ATSDPGLVPSGQY

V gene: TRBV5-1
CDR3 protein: ASSSGLAGLAGGTQY

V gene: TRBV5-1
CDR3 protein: ASSLGDTGELF

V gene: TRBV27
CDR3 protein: ASRVRSYNEQF

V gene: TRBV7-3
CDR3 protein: ASSLMPQGYNEQF

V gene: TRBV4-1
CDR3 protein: ASSQYLTGDSNQPQH